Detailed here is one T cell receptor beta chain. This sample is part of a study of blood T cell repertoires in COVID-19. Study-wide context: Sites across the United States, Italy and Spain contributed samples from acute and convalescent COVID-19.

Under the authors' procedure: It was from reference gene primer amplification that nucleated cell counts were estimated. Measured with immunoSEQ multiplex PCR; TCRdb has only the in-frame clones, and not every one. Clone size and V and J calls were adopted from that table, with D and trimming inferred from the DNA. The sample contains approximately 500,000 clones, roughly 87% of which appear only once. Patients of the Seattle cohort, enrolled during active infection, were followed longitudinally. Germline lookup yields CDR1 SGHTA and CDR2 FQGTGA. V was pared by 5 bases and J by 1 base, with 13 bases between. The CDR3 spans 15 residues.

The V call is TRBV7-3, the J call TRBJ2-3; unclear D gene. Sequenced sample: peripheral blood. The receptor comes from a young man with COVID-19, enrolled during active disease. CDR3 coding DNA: TGTGCCAGCAGCCCTATGTGGGCCCGCACAGATACGCAGTATTTT. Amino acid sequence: CASSPMWARTDTQYF.